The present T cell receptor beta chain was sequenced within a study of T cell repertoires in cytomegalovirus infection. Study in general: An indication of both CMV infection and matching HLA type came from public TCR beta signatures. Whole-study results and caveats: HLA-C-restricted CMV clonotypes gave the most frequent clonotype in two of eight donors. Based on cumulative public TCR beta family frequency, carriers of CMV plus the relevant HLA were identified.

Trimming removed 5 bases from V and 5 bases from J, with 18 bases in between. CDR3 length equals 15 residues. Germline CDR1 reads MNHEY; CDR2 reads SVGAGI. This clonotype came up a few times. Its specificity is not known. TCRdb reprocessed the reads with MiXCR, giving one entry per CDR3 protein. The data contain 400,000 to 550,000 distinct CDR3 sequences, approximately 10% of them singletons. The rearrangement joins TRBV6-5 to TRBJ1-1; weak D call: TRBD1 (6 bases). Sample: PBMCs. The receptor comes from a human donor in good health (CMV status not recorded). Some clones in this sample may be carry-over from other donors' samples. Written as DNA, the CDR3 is TGTGCCAGCAGTCCATACAGGGTCTTGGGTACTGAAGCTTTCTTT. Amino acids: CASSPYRVLGTEAFF.